This T cell receptor (beta chain) was observed in a study of blood T cells in healthy people across ages. Broader study findings: Estimates drawn from one million T cells were deemed to understate diversity. Long-lived donors carried more naive CD4+ cells and greater diversity than aged donors.

V gave up 7 bases and J gave up 7 bases, with 17 bases separating them. The CDR3 consists of 14 residues. A second about 7 to 12 cycle PCR used barcoded and J-beta primers. Every cDNA molecule bore a tag from a template-switch adaptor containing 12 random nucleotides. TCRdb independently ran MiXCR on the 5' RACE reads; one entry per CDR3 protein. Among about 1,800,000 distinct CDR3 sequences listed, 28% were seen once. This clonotype was seen at least ten times. What it recognizes is unknown. Peripheral blood samples of roughly 9.9 milliliters were drawn from each donor. The receptor's source is a woman aged 30 to 39 in good health. Sequenced: blood. The chain recombines TRBV12-3 or TRBV12-4 with TRBJ2-4; D is possibly TRBD1 (6 bases). For the CDR3, the DNA is TGTGCCAGCAACCCAGGGTTGACAGGCAACATTCAGTACTTC. It is translated as CASNPGLTGNIQYF.